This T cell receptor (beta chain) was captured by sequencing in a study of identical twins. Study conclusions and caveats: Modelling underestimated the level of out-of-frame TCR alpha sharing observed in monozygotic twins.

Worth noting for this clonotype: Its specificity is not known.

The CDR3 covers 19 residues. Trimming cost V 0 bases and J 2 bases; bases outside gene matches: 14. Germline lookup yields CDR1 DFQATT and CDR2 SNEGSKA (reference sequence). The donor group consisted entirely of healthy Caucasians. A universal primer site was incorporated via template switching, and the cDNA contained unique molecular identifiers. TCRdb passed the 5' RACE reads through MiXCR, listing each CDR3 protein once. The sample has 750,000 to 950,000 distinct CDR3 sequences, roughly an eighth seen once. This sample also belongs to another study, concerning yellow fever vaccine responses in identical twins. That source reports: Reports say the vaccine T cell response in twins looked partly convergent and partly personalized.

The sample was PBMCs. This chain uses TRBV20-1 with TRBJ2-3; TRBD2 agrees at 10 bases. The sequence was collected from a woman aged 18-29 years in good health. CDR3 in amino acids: CSARDIGSAGGRDTDTQYF. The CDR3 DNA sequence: TGCAGTGCTAGAGATATCGGGTCAGCGGGAGGGCGAGACACAGATACGCAGTATTTT.